Shown below are 19 T cell receptor beta chains from a single sample sequenced in a study of cytomegalovirus exposure and HLA in healthy donors. Amplification used 60 Vbeta primers and 13 Jbeta primers. Libraries were prepared by immunoSEQ multiplex PCR; TCRdb keeps only in-frame clonotypes and omits some of them. The sample holds about 280,000 clones, roughly 90% seen once. Specimen: PBMCs. All receptors come from a woman aged 18-29 years in good health and CMV-seronegative.

The chain links TRBV5-1 to TRBJ2-7; possibly TRBD1 for D (6 bases). V dropped 0 bases and J dropped 0 bases, with 10 bases sitting between them. Germline CDR1 and CDR2: SGHRS and YFSETQ. CDR3 length equals 15 residues. DNA for the CDR3: TGCGCCAGCAGCTTGGCAGGGGCTAGCTCCTACGAGCAGTACTTC. It specifies CASSLAGASSYEQYF.

The J gene is TRBJ2-7, the V gene TRBV6-1; D is undetermined. In germline, CDR1 is MNHNS, CDR2 SASEGT. This CDR3 region has 14 residues. V was trimmed by 5 bases and J by 0 bases, leaving 11 bases between them. CDR3 protein: CASSLGPYSYEQYF. The CDR3 DNA reads TGTGCCAGCAGTCTGGGCCCTTACTCCTACGAGCAGTACTTC.

This rearrangement joins TRBV27 to TRBJ1-6; no firm D call. V lost 2 bases and J lost 7, with 15 bases in between. CDR3 length: 16 amino acids. CDR1 is MNHEY and CDR2 is SMNVEV in the germline V gene (reference sequence). CDR3 residues: CASSLIVSGYNSPLHF. DNA of the CDR3: TGTGCCAGCAGTTTAATTGTATCGGGGTACAATTCACCCCTCCACTTT.

For this clone: An end of the junction does not agree with germline; a read error may underlie this. The chain's CDR3 is CASEQKGTNSPLHF. CDR3 coding DNA: TGTGCCAGTGAGCAAAAGGGGACTAATTCCCCCCTCCACTTT. The V and J genes are TRBV6-1 and TRBJ1-6; maybe TRBD1 (5 bases). Germline loops: CDR1 MNHNS, CDR2 SASEGT. This CDR3 is built from 14 residues.

V is TRBV7-5 and J is TRBJ2-1; the listed D gene, TRBD2, was not tested against the DNA. TRBV7-5 is a pseudogene locus. This CDR3 contains 17 residues. The CDR3 here is CSRNFLAGGSSYNEQFF. CDR3 nucleotide sequence: TGTTCCAGAAATTTTTTGGCGGGGGGATCCTCCTACAATGAGCAGTTCTTC.

The J gene is TRBJ1-2, the V gene TRBV11-2, with 10 bases lining up with TRBD1. The length of the CDR3 is 14 residues. With 5 bases clipped from V and 12 bases from J, the junction kept 12 bases outside the gene matches. The germline V gene encodes CDR1 SGHAT and CDR2 FQNNGV. This CDR3 is CASSHLSGQGFHTF. CDR3 nucleotides: TGTGCCAGCAGCCATTTGTCGGGACAGGGGTTCCACACCTTC.

The sample holds one count of this clone. The chain couples TRBV20-1 to TRBJ2-2; D possibly corresponds to TRBD1 (5 bases). CDR1 is DFQATT and CDR2 is SNEGSKA in the germline V gene (reference sequence). The V and J ends lost 6 bases and 6 bases respectively, with 8 bases between them. The CDR3 spans 11 residues. The CDR3 reads CSATRAGELFF. DNA for the CDR3: TGCAGTGCAACCAGGGCCGGGGAGCTGTTTTTT.

The J gene is TRBJ1-2, the V gene TRBV6-5, with 8 bases aligning to TRBD1. CDR3 length equals 16 residues. Germline values: CDR1 MNHEY, CDR2 SVGAGI. Trimming took 4 bases from V and 3 from J; bases not matched to a gene: 10. CDR3 nucleotide sequence: TGTGCCAGCAGTTCGAACGACAGGGGTCTACACTATGGCTACACCTTC. Translated, it gives CASSSNDRGLHYGYTF.

The rearrangement links TRBV6-4 to TRBJ2-1; TRBD2 aligns across 13 bases. The CDR3 is made up of 15 amino acids. Germline V gene lookup returns CDR1 MRHNA and CDR2 SNTAGT. V gave up 5 bases and J gave up 8 bases; unmatched junction bases: 6. In DNA, the CDR3 is TGTGCCAGCAGTCTACTAGCGGGGGGGTCCTATGAGCAGTTCTTC. Amino acid sequence: CASSLLAGGSYEQFF.

V usage is TRBV15 and J usage is TRBJ2-3, with TRBD2 matching over 7 bases. The CDR3 is 15 amino acids. Germline V gene sequence: CDR1 LNHNV, CDR2 YYDKDF (reference sequence). V was pared by 1 base and J by 3 bases, with 4 bases of the junction left unmatched. The DNA of the CDR3 is TGTGCCACCAGCAGAGGCGGGGGTTCTACAGATACGCAGTATTTT. This gives the protein CATSRGGGSTDTQYF.

The CDR3 here is CSVPAGTTSTDTQYF. CDR3 DNA sequence: TGCAGCGTCCCTGCGGGGACCACTAGCACAGATACGCAGTATTTT. The rearrangement links TRBV29-1 to TRBJ2-3, with a weak D call TRBD2 (6 bases). The CDR3 length is 15 residues. Germline assignment: CDR1 SQVTM and CDR2 ANQGSEA. The V gene lost 6 bases and the J gene lost 0 bases, with 16 bases spanning the gap.

Here the CDR3 reads CAGNRGDEKLFF. CDR3 nucleotide sequence: TGTGCCGGAAACAGGGGGGATGAAAAACTGTTTTTT. This chain uses TRBV30 with TRBJ1-4; 8 bases align to TRBD1. J was trimmed by 6 bases and V by 8 bases; bases with no gene match: 5. CDR1 is GTSNPN, CDR2 SVGIG, per germline (reference sequence). The CDR3 runs to 12 residues.

The CDR3 nucleotides are TGTGCCAGCAGCCGATATGACATTAACAGTTCCTACAATGAGCAGTTCTTC. The encoded protein is CASSRYDINSSYNEQFF. This chain joins TRBV11-3 and TRBJ2-1; D ambiguous. The V and J ends lost 5 bases and 1 base respectively, with 18 bases between them. The CDR3 consists of 17 residues. CDR1 and CDR2 (germline): SGHNT, YENEEA.

The chain links TRBV2 to TRBJ2-7; possibly TRBD1 for D (5 bases). The V end lost 6 bases, the J end lost 6 bases, and 15 bases lay between the germline ends. Germline values: CDR1 SNHLY, CDR2 FYNNEI. There are 13 residues in the CDR3. CDR3 sequence: CASSLQGMGEQYF. For the CDR3, the DNA is TGTGCCAGCAGCCTGCAGGGCATGGGCGAGCAGTACTTC.

This clone was recorded once. The CDR3 DNA reads TGTGCCAGCAGCGCCTCCCCTCTCTTGACATATGAGCAGTACTTC. Its translation: CASSASPLLTYEQYF. The rearrangement links TRBV9 to TRBJ2-7, with unresolved D. The CDR3 totals 15 residues. CDR1 and CDR2 (germline): SGDLS, YYNGEE. V was cut by 3 bases and J by 7 bases, with 20 bases left in between. Combining the CDR3 with reference TRBV9 and TRBJ2-7 gives the whole variable domain DSGVTQTPKHLITATGQRVTLRCSPRSGDLSVYWYQQSLDQGLQFLIQYYNGEERAKGNILERFSAQQFPDLHSELNLSSLELGDSALYFCASSASPLLTYEQYFGPGTRLTVT.

The chain is built from TRBV5-1 and TRBJ2-7; D possibly corresponds to TRBD1 (6 bases). The germline gives CDR1 SGHRS, CDR2 YFSETQ. The CDR3 has 14 residues. V was shortened by 4 bases and J by 0 bases, with 11 bases between the two germline ends. The CDR3, as DNA: TGCGCCAGCAGCATCCGGGACATCTCCTACGAGCAGTACTTC. Translating gives CASSIRDISYEQYF.

This chain joins TRBV5-8 and TRBJ2-1; TRBD2 aligns across 7 bases. The CDR3 contains 16 residues. Trimming took 1 base from V and 2 from J; bases not matched to a gene: 6. CDR1 SGHTS and CDR2 YDEGEE come from the germline V gene. The DNA of the CDR3 is TGTGCCAGCAGCTTGTGGGAGGGGACTACCTACAATGAGCAGTTCTTC. This translates into CASSLWEGTTYNEQFF.

The genes are TRBV7-9 and TRBJ2-7; TRBD1 might be the D (5 bases). From germline, CDR1 is SEHNR and CDR2 FQNEAQ (reference sequence). Deletions cut 3 bases from V and 3 bases from J, with 6 bases between. There are 12 residues in the CDR3. CDR3 loop: CASSFDSYEQYF. CDR3 nucleotides: TGTGCCAGCAGCTTCGACAGCTACGAGCAGTACTTC.

The genes are TRBV19 and TRBJ1-3; the D is unclear. Germline-derived CDR1 and CDR2 are LNHDA and SQIVND (reference sequence). Deletions cut 9 bases from V and 0 bases from J, with 12 bases between. CDR3 length equals 14 residues. For the CDR3, the DNA is TGTGCCAGCCAACAGCTTAACTCTGGAAACACCATATATTTT. Its protein is CASQQLNSGNTIYF.